The subject of this entry is one TCR beta chain. The CDR3 length is 14 residues. V lost 0 bases, J lost 5 bases, and 10 bases lay in between. Per germline, CDR1 GTSNPN and CDR2 SVGIG (reference sequence). Per the study methods: Estimation of nucleated cell counts was performed using reference gene primer amplification. Some clones are missing from TCRdb's copy, which holds only in-frame ones; the method was immunoSEQ multiplex PCR. V and J calls and clone size are as listed in that table; D and trimming were resolved from the DNA. The sample carries 70,000 or so clones, around 86% recorded once. This sample is part of a study of blood T cell repertoires in COVID-19. Study-wide background: Nucleic acid was either cDNA or gDNA, and it came from T cells, B-cell-depleted T cells, or PBMCs.

The source is a woman aged 18-29 years with acute or convalescent COVID-19. The specimen was peripheral blood. The chain uses TRBV30 and TRBJ2-2; tentative D call: TRBD2 (5 bases). The CDR3 DNA sequence: TGTGCCTGGAGTGTAGCGGTTATTACCGGGGAGCTGTTTTTT. This translates into CAWSVAVITGELFF.